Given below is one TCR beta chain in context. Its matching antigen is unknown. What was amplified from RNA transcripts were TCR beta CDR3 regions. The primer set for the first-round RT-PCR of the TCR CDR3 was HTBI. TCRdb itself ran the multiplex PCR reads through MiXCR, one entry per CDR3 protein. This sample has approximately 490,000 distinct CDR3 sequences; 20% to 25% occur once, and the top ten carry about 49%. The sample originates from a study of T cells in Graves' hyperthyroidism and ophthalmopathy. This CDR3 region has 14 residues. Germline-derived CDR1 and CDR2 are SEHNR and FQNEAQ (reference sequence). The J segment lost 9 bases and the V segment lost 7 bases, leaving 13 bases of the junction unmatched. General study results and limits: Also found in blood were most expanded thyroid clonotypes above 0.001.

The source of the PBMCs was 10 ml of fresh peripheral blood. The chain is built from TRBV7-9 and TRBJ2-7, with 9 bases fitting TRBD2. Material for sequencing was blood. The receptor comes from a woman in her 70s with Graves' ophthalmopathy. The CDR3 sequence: CASTAGTSLSGQYF. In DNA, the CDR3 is TGTGCCAGCACTGCCGGGACTAGCCTTTCTGGGCAGTACTTC.